This TCR beta chain derives from a study of T cells after yellow fever vaccination. Study-wide results and caveats: Secondary responses were weaker yet peaked faster, day 5 versus 15. Clonotypes appearing in both CD4 and CD8 compartments existed, and their share was small. After the booster, 96% of CD4 and around nine tenths of CD8 primary-response clones were re-detected.

Concerning this clonotype: The antigen is not known.

5'RACE template switching generated TCR cDNA, adding a universal primer site and UMIs. TCRdb called the 5' RACE reads again in MiXCR, with one record for every CDR3 protein. The profile covers some 500,000 distinct CDR3 sequences, with approximately 12% appearing a single time and around an eighth taken by the ten largest. This TCR was sampled from a man younger than 45 who received the YFV17D yellow fever vaccine. Here the sequenced sample was PBMCs, taken on the day of the yellow fever booster vaccination.

The CDR3 spells CASSPGLLYGYTF. CDR3 sequence (DNA): TGTGCCAGCAGCCCCGGGCTCCTGTATGGCTACACCTTC. This chain uses TRBV5-5 with TRBJ1-2; D unclear. Trimming took off 4 bases at V and 5 bases at J, with 12 bases between the two ends. The CDR3 extends over 13 amino acids. Per germline, CDR1 SGHKS and CDR2 YYEKEE (reference sequence).